One and the same sample provided the 26 T cell receptor beta chains below, sequenced in a study of T cells in Graves' hyperthyroidism and ophthalmopathy. Authors of the study amplified TCR beta CDR3 regions from RNA transcripts. With the HTBI primer set, the TCR CDR3 went through a first round of RT-PCR. TCRdb ran MiXCR on the multiplex PCR reads and lists one entry per CDR3 protein. This sample has about 400,000 distinct CDR3 sequences, with 20% to 25% found just once. Sequencing was carried out using blood. The receptors stem from a man aged 50-60 years with Graves' hyperthyroidism.

The rearrangement joins TRBV7-8 to TRBJ2-1; 11 bases fit TRBD2. The V gene end was trimmed by 1 base and the J gene end by 3 bases; junction bases not matched to a gene: 5. Germline-derived CDR1 and CDR2 are SGHVS and FQNEAQ. The CDR3 totals 17 residues. The CDR3 region is CASSLVLGLAGYNEQFF. The CDR3 region has the DNA TGTGCCAGCAGCTTAGTTCTAGGACTAGCGGGCTACAATGAGCAGTTCTTC.

This chain connects TRBV5-1 to TRBJ1-1, with D possibly matching TRBD1 (6 bases). Trimming stripped 2 bases from V and 1 base from J, with 15 bases between. The CDR3 runs 16 residues. Germline CDR1 reads SGHRS; CDR2 reads YFSETQ. CDR3 protein: CASSLIGGGENTEAFF. In nucleotides, the CDR3 is TGCGCCAGCAGCTTAATCGGGGGCGGTGAGAACACTGAAGCTTTCTTT.

The V and J genes are TRBV4-2 and TRBJ2-3; D ambiguous. This CDR3 contains 11 residues. V was clipped by 6 bases and J by 5 bases, with 6 bases between them. Looked up from germline, CDR1 is LGHNA and CDR2 is YNFKEQ. This CDR3 is CASRWGDTQYF. The DNA of the CDR3 is TGTGCCAGCAGATGGGGAGATACGCAGTATTTT.

On this clonotype: Since a much larger clone is just one base distant, this may be a read error. V is TRBV7-9 and J is TRBJ2-1, with TRBD1 matching 7 bases. The length of the CDR3 is 16 residues. Germline V gives CDR1 SEHNR, CDR2 FQNEAQ (reference sequence). The CDR3 protein is CASTLRQGVSYNERFF. The CDR3 DNA follows: TGTGCCAGCACTTTAAGGCAGGGGGTATCCTACAATGAGCGGTTCTTC.

This chain uses TRBV29-1 with TRBJ1-1, with no clear D. The V end was cut by 4 bases, the J end by 1 base, with 4 bases between. CDR3 length equals 11 residues. Germline lookup yields CDR1 SQVTM and CDR2 ANQGSEA. CDR3 coding DNA: TGCAGCGTTGGCACGAACACTGAAGCTTTCTTT. Its protein is CSVGTNTEAFF.

The V and J genes are TRBV24-1 and TRBJ1-4; D possibly corresponds to TRBD1 (6 bases). Per the germline V gene, CDR1 is KGHDR and CDR2 is SFDVKD. Trimming cost V 3 bases and J 1 base, with 8 bases left between them. This CDR3 region has 15 residues. CDR3 nucleotides: TGTGCCACCAGTGATGAGGGGGGAACTAATGAAAAACTGTTTTTT. It codes for CATSDEGGTNEKLFF.

The chain carries TRBV29-1 and TRBJ2-3, with 8 bases identical to TRBD1. Per germline, CDR1 SQVTM and CDR2 ANQGSEA. V was pared by 6 bases and J by 1 base, with 9 bases of the junction left unmatched. This CDR3 is built from 15 residues. The CDR3 region has the DNA TGCAGCGTAGAACCGACAGGGGTACGCACAGATACGCAGTATTTT. Protein sequence: CSVEPTGVRTDTQYF.

In its sample, this clonotype was seen a few times. The J gene is TRBJ2-3, the V gene TRBV20-1; no reliable D call. There are 13 residues in the CDR3. Germline V gene data show CDR1 as DFQATT and CDR2 as SNEGSKA (reference sequence). The V end was cut by 5 bases, the J end by 5 bases, with 14 bases between. The CDR3 reads CSAEHVVEDTQYF. The CDR3, as DNA: TGCAGTGCTGAGCATGTAGTGGAAGATACGCAGTATTTT.

This clonotype was observed many times. The chain carries TRBV2 and TRBJ1-1; 10 bases are a match to TRBD1. The junction had 4 bases not matched to a gene; V was cut back by 7 bases and J by 5 bases. This CDR3 region has 13 residues. CDR1 is SNHLY and CDR2 is FYNNEI in the germline V gene. Here the CDR3 reads CASTGTGDTEAFF. Written as DNA, the CDR3 is TGTGCCAGCACCGGGACAGGGGATACTGAAGCTTTCTTT.

The chain recombines TRBV7-2 with TRBJ2-1; 10 bases are shared with TRBD2. Germline-derived CDR1 and CDR2 are SGHTA and FQGNSA. J lost 6 bases, V lost 8 bases, and 4 bases had no gene match. The CDR3 runs to 13 residues. This chain's CDR3 is CASGTSAFNEQFF. CDR3 DNA: TGTGCCAGCGGGACTAGCGCCTTCAATGAGCAGTTCTTC. Full variable domain (missing parts from reference TRBV7-2 and TRBJ2-1): GAGVSQSPSNKVTEKGKDVELRCDPISGHTALYWYRQSLGQGLEFLIYFQGNSAPDKSGLPSDRFSAERTGGSVSTLTIQRTQQEDSAVYLCASGTSAFNEQFFGPGTRLTVL.

This clonotype was counted ten times or more. This rearrangement joins TRBV7-2 to TRBJ2-1, with 10 nucleotides matching TRBD1. The CDR3 has 15 residues. CDR1 and CDR2 (germline): SGHTA, FQGNSA. V gave up 5 bases and J gave up 8 bases; unmatched junction bases: 9. CDR3 region: CASSRTGGSGYEQFF. CDR3 DNA sequence: TGTGCCAGCAGCCGGACAGGGGGTAGTGGCTATGAGCAGTTCTTC.

This clonotype was recorded at least ten times. The chain is built from TRBV11-2 and TRBJ2-3; 9 nucleotides align to TRBD1. Trimming cost V 2 bases and J 1 base; bases outside gene matches: 1. Germline V gene sequence: CDR1 SGHAT, CDR2 FQNNGV. This CDR3 contains 15 residues. The CDR3 sequence: CASSLRDRGTDTQYF. The CDR3 DNA is TGTGCCAGCAGCTTAAGGGACAGGGGCACAGATACGCAGTATTTT.

The genes are TRBV20-1 and TRBJ1-5; the D is unclear. The germline gives CDR1 DFQATT, CDR2 SNEGSKA (reference sequence). The CDR3 runs to 14 residues. V lost 1 base to trimming and J lost 2 bases, with 9 bases between them. CDR3 protein: CSARGGVGNQPQHF. CDR3 DNA: TGCAGTGCTAGAGGGGGAGTCGGCAATCAGCCCCAGCATTTT.

The chain joins TRBV28 to TRBJ2-2; possibly TRBD2 for D (5 bases). Trimming removed 6 bases from V and 2 bases from J, with 13 bases in between. The CDR3 has 15 residues. The germline V gene encodes CDR1 MDHEN and CDR2 SYDVKM. This CDR3 is CASRFRSANTGELFF. CDR3 DNA sequence: TGTGCCAGCAGGTTCCGTAGCGCTAACACCGGGGAGCTGTTTTTT. The variable domain in full, completed from reference TRBV28 and TRBJ2-2, reads DVKVTQSSRYLVKRTGEKVFLECVQDMDHENMFWYRQDPGLGLRLIYFSYDVKMKEKGDIPEGYSVSREKKERFSLILESASTNQTSMYLCASRFRSANTGELFFGEGSRLTVL.

This clonotype was counted many times. CDR3: CASSLRQDDGYTF. Here the CDR3 DNA reads TGTGCCAGCAGTCTCCGACAGGATGATGGCTACACCTTC. The chain combines TRBV12-3 or TRBV12-4 with TRBJ1-2; perhaps TRBD1 as D (6 bases). Trimming took 5 bases from V and 6 from J, leaving 13 bases between them. The CDR3 runs 13 residues.

In this sample, this clonotype turned up many times. The rearrangement joins TRBV2 to TRBJ2-7; 8 nucleotides align to TRBD2. This CDR3 is 15 amino acids long. Germline trimming cut 7 bases from V and 4 bases from J; bases unmatched to any gene: 12. Germline values: CDR1 SNHLY, CDR2 FYNNEI. Here the CDR3 DNA reads TGTGCCAGCAAATCCCCCGGGAGGGCCGGGTACGAGCAGTACTTC. Its translation: CASKSPGRAGYEQYF.

About this clonotype: This may arise from a read error, as a much more abundant clone is one base away. The chain couples TRBV12-3 or TRBV12-4 to TRBJ2-6; D may be TRBD1 or TRBD2 (6 bases each). The CDR3 consists of 13 residues. In nucleotides, the CDR3 is TGTGCCAGCGGTTGGTCGGGGGCCAACGCCCTGACTTTC. It translates to CASGWSGANALTF.

The rearrangement links TRBV27 to TRBJ2-7, with 11 bases lining up with TRBD2. V trimming: 8 bases; J trimming: 2 bases; junction bases outside the gene matches: 2. Germline values: CDR1 MNHEY, CDR2 SMNVEV (reference sequence). CDR3 length equals 13 residues. Here the CDR3 reads CASGTSGPYEQYF. In DNA form, the CDR3 reads TGTGCCAGCGGGACTAGCGGCCCCTACGAGCAGTACTTC.

This clonotype was seen only a few times. The V call is TRBV12-3 or TRBV12-4, the J call TRBJ2-7; 10 nucleotides match TRBD2. With 7 bases clipped from V and 3 bases from J, the junction kept 6 bases outside the gene matches. The CDR3 has 14 residues. CDR3 DNA: TGTGCCAGCACCTTAGCGGGAGGACGCTACGAGCAGTACTTC. Protein: CASTLAGGRYEQYF.

V is TRBV28 and J is TRBJ1-2; D may be TRBD1 (5 bases). V was clipped by 8 bases and J by 6 bases, with 13 bases between them. There are 12 residues in the CDR3. CDR1 is MDHEN, CDR2 SYDVKM, per germline. Here the CDR3 reads CASSVGGDGYTF. The CDR3 bases are TGTGCCAGCTCCGTGGGGGGGGATGGCTACACCTTC.

The chain joins TRBV19 to TRBJ2-7; D remains ambiguous. The CDR3 is 12 residues long. V was trimmed by 10 bases and J by 7 bases, leaving 17 bases between them. Germline-derived CDR1 and CDR2 are LNHDA and SQIVND (reference sequence). CDR3 region: CATEGGVGEQYF. As DNA, the CDR3 is TGTGCCACGGAAGGTGGGGTGGGAGAGCAGTACTTC.

V and J are TRBV11-2 and TRBJ2-2; 11 bases align to TRBD2. The CDR3 has 15 amino acids. The germline gives CDR1 SGHAT, CDR2 FQNNGV. Germline trimming cut 5 bases from V and 5 bases from J; bases unmatched to any gene: 4. CDR3 loop: CASSLLAGATGELFF. DNA for the CDR3: TGTGCCAGCAGCCTACTAGCGGGAGCGACCGGGGAGCTGTTTTTT.

This clonotype was seen many times. This chain links TRBV12-3 or TRBV12-4 with TRBJ2-7, with D possibly matching TRBD2 (5 bases). The CDR3 runs to 14 residues. Trimming took off 4 bases at V and 2 bases at J, with 12 bases between the two ends. In DNA, the CDR3 is TGTGCCAGCAGTTCCGGGGAAGTAACCTACGAGCAGTACTTC. As protein: CASSSGEVTYEQYF.

The genes are TRBV19 and TRBJ1-3; D is uncertain. Germline CDR1 is LNHDA and CDR2 is SQIVND (reference sequence). Deletions cut 3 bases from V and 0 bases from J, with 12 bases between. The CDR3 sequence is 16 residues long. The CDR3 nucleotides read TGTGCCAGTAGTATGGAGGCAGGCCCCTCTGGAAACACCATATATTTT. Encoded protein: CASSMEAGPSGNTIYF.

This clonotype occurred a few times. The chain joins TRBV11-2 to TRBJ2-1, with TRBD2 matching over 9 bases. Germline-derived CDR1 and CDR2 are SGHAT and FQNNGV. The CDR3 is 15 amino acids. V was clipped by 5 bases and J by 9 bases; unmatched bases: 11. The CDR3 sequence is CASSPKGGLAIEQFF. CDR3 in DNA: TGTGCCAGCAGCCCCAAGGGCGGACTAGCGATTGAGCAGTTCTTC.

This clonotype was seen more than once but under ten times. The chain carries TRBV20-1 and TRBJ2-3; D remains unclear. The CDR3 length is 11 residues. Trimming took 6 bases from V and 1 from J, leaving 5 bases between them. In germline, CDR1 is DFQATT, CDR2 SNEGSKA (reference sequence). CDR3 sequence reads: CSAFRTDTQYF. For the CDR3, the DNA is TGCAGTGCCTTCCGCACAGATACGCAGTATTTT.